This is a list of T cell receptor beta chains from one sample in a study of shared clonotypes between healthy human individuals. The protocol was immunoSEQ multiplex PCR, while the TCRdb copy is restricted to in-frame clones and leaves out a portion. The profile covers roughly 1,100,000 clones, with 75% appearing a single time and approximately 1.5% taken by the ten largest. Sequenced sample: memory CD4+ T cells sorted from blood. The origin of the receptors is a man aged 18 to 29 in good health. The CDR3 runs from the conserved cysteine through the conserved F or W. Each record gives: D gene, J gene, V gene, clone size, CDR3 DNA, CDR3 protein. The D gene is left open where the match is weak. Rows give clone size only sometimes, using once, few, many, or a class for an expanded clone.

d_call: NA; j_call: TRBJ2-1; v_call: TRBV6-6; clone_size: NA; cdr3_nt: TGTGCCAGCAGTTACTCGGGGCGGTTAGGGCGGGCCGAGCAGTTCTTC; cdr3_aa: CASSYSGRLGRAEQFF
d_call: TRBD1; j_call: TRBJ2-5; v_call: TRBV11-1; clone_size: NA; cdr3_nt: TGTGCCAGCAGCTTAGGGACAGGGGATCGGGAGACCCAGTACTTC; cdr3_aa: CASSLGTGDRETQYF
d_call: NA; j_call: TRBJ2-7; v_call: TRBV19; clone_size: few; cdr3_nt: TGTGCCAGTAGTACTGGGATCGAGCAGTACTTC; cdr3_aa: CASSTGIEQYF
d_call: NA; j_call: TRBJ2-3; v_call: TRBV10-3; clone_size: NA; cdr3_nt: TGTGCCATCAGTGAGTCGTCGGGGGTCGGCACAGATACGCAGTATTTT; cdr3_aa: CAISESSGVGTDTQYF
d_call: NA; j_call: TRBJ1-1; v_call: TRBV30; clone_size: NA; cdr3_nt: TGTGCCTATGGGAACAGGGAAGCTTTCTTT; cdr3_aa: CAYGNREAFF
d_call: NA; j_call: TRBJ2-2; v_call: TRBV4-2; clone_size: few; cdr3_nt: TGTGCCAGCAGCCAACAGGGAAACACCGGGGAGCTGTTTTTT; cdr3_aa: CASSQQGNTGELFF
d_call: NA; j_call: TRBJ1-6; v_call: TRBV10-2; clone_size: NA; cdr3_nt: TGCGCCAGCAGTGAGTCGGAAAAGGGACTTTCACCCCTCCACTTT; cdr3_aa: CASSESEKGLSPLHF
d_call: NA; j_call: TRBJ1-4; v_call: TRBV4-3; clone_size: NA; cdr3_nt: TGCGCCAGCAGCCAAGATTTAAGTGAAAAACTGTTTTTT; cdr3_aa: CASSQDLSEKLFF
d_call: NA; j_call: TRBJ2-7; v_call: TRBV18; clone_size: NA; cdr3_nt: TGTGCCAGCTCACCAGGGGACACCTCCTACGAGCAGTACTTC; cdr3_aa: CASSPGDTSYEQYF
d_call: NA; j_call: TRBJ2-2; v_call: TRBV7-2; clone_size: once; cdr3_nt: TGTGCCAGCACCCGTGGGGGGCAGGACACCGGGGAGCTGTTTTTT; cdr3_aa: CASTRGGQDTGELFF
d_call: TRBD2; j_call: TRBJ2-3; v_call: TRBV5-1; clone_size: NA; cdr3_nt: TGCGCCAGCAGCCTGTCGCTAGCGGGGAACACAGATACGCAGTATTTT; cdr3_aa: CASSLSLAGNTDTQYF
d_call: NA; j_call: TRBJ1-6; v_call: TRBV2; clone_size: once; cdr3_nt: TGTGCCAGCAGTGAAGATGGAACGGCACCCCTCCACTTT; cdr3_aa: CASSEDGTAPLHF
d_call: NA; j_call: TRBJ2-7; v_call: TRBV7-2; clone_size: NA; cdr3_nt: TGTGCCAGCAGCTTACGGGGGGCGGGAGCCGGAGAGAACGAGCAGTACTTC; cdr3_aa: CASSLRGAGAGENEQYF
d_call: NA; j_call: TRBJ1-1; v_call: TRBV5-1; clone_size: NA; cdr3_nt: TGCGCCAGCAGCTTGACAGGGCGGGGAAATGAAGCTTTCTTT; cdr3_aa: CASSLTGRGNEAFF
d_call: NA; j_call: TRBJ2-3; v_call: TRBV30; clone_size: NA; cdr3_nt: TGTGCCTGGAACCCGGGGGCGGATACGCAGTATTTT; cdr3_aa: CAWNPGADTQYF
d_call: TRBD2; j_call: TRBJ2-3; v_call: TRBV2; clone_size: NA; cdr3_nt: TGTGCCAGCAGACAGAGCGGGACCACAGATACGCAGTATTTT; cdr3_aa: CASRQSGTTDTQYF
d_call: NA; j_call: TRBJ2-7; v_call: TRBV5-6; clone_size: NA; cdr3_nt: TGTGCCAGCAGCTTGCGGCGGACACGCGACTACGAGCAGTACTTC; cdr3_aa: CASSLRRTRDYEQYF
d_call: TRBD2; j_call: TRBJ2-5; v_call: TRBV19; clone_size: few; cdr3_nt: TGTGCCAGTAGCTTACTAGCGGGGGGCGGGACCCAGTACTTC; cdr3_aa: CASSLLAGGGTQYF
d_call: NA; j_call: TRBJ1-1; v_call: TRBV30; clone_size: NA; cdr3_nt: TGTGCCTGGAGGTTTGGCTGGGACACTGAAGCTTTCTTT; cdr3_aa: CAWRFGWDTEAFF
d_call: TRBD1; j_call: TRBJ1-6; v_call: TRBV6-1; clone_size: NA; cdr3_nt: TGTGCCAGCAGCCAGGGACAGGGCAATTCACCCCTCCACTTT; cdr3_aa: CASSQGQGNSPLHF
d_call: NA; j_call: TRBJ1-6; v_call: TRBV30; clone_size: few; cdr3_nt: TGTGCCTGGAGTGTACCGTCAGGGGCGGCGTATAATTCACCCCTCCACTTT; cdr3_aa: CAWSVPSGAAYNSPLHF
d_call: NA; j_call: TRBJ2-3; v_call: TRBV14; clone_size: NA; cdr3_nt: TGTGCCAGCAGCCTACTAATATCTAGCACAGATACGCAGTATTTT; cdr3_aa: CASSLLISSTDTQYF
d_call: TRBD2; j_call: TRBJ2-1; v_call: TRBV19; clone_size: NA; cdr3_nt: TGTGCCAGTAGTGCGGACGGTGGAGGACTAGCGGGAGGAAATGAGCAGTTCTTC; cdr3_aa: CASSADGGGLAGGNEQFF
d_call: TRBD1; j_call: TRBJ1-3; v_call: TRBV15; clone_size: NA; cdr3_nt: TGTGCCACCAGCCCCTCAGGGGGAAGGATCTCTGGAAACACCATATATTTT; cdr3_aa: CATSPSGGRISGNTIYF
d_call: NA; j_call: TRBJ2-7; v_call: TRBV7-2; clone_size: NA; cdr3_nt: TGTGCCAGCAGCTTAGGAGGGAGCGGTCCCTACGAGCAGTACTTC; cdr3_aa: CASSLGGSGPYEQYF
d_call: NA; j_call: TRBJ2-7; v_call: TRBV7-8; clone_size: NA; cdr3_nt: TGTGCCAGCAGCTTATCGTCTGTACTCTACGAGCAGTACTTC; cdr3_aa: CASSLSSVLYEQYF
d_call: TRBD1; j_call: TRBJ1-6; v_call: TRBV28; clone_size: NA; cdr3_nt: TGTGCCAGCGAAGTGACAGGGGAGAATTCACCCCTCCACTTT; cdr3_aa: CASEVTGENSPLHF
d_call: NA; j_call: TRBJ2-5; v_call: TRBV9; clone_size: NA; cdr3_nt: TGTGCCAGCAGCGTTGCCTGGCAGGCTGGTGAGACCCAGTACTTC; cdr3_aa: CASSVAWQAGETQYF
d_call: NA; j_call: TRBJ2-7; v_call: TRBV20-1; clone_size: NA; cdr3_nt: TGCAGTGCATCCTCCTACGAGCAGTACTTC; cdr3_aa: CSASSYEQYF
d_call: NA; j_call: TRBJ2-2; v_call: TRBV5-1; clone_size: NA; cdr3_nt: TGCGCCAGCAGCTTGGAGTCGGGGTACACCGGGGAGCTGTTTTTT; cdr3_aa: CASSLESGYTGELFF
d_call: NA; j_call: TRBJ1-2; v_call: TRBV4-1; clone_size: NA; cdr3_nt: TGCGCCAGCAGCCAAGTCGGCGTAGGTAACTATGGCTACACCTTC; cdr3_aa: CASSQVGVGNYGYTF
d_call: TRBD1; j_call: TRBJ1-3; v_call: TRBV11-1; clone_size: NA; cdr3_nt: TGTGCCAGCAGTCATCCCGGGACAGGATTATATTTT; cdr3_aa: CASSHPGTGLYF
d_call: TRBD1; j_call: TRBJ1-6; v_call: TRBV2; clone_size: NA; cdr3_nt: TGTGCCAGCAGTGCTACAACAGGGGGCGGATCACCCCTCCACTTT; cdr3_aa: CASSATTGGGSPLHF
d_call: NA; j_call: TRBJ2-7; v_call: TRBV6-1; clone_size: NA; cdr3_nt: TGTGCCAGCAGTGAACTGGACAGACCCTACGAGCAGTACTTC; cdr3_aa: CASSELDRPYEQYF
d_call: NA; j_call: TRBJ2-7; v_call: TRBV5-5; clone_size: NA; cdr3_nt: TGTGCCAGCAGCCGCGTTAGCTCCTACGAGCAGTACTTC; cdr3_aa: CASSRVSSYEQYF
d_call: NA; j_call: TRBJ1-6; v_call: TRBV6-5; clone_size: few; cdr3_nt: TGTGCCAGCAGGCCCGACAGTTCCAATTCACCCCTCCACTTT; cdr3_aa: CASRPDSSNSPLHF
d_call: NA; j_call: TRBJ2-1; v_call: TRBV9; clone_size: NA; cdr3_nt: TGTGCCAGCGGCGTAGGAAAGGAGGGGTGGTATGAGCAGTTCTTC; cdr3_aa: CASGVGKEGWYEQFF
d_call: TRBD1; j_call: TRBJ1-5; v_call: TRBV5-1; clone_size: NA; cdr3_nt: TGCGCCAGCAGCTTGGGCGGGACAGGTTTGGATCAGCCCCAGCATTTT; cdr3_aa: CASSLGGTGLDQPQHF
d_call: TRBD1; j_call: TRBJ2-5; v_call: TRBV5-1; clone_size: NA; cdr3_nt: TGCGCCACCGCCAACCCCGGGACAGCGCAAGAGACCCAGTACTTC; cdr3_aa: CATANPGTAQETQYF
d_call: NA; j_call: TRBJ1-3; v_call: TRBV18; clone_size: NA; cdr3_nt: TGTGCCAGCTCACCAGACACGGGAAACACCATATATTTT; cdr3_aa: CASSPDTGNTIYF
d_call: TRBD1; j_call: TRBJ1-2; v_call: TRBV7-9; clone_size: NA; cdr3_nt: TGTGCCAGCAGCTACAGGGGGGATAACTATGGCTACACCTTC; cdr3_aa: CASSYRGDNYGYTF
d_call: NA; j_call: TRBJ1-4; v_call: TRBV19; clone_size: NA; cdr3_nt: TGTGCCAGTAGTCCGGGGCCGACAACTAATGAAAAACTGTTTTTT; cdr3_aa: CASSPGPTTNEKLFF
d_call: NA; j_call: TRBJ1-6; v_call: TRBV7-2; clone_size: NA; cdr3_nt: TGTGCCAGCAGCTTAGAACAGGCTAGCTCCTATAATTCACCCCTCCACTTT; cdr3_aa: CASSLEQASSYNSPLHF
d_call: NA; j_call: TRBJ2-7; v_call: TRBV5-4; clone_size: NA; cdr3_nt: TGTGCCAGCAGCTTGGAAGCAGGGTCTTCCTACGAGCAGTACTTC; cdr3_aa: CASSLEAGSSYEQYF
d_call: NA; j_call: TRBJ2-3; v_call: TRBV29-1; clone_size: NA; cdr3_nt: TGCAGCCTAGTCGGAGGGGCTAGCACAGATACGCAGTATTTT; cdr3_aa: CSLVGGASTDTQYF
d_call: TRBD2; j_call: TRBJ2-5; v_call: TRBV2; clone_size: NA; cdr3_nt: TGTGCCAGCAGTGAGACTAGCGGGATGGAAGAGACCCAGTACTTC; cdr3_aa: CASSETSGMEETQYF
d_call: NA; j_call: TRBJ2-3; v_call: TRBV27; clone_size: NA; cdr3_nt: TGTGCCAGCAGTTTACGCCGCATAGATACGCAGTATTTT; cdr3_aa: CASSLRRIDTQYF
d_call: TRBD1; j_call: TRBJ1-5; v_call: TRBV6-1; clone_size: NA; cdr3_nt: TGTGCCAGCAGGGGGACAGGGTCTAATCAGCCCCAGCATTTT; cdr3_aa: CASRGTGSNQPQHF
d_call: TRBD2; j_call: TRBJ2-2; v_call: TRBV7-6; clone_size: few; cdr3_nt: TGTGCCAGCAGCTTGGGGACTAGCGGGACCGGGGAGCTGTTTTTT; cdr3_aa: CASSLGTSGTGELFF
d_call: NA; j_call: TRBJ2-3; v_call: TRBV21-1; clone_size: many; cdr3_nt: TGTGCCAGCAGCAAACCTAGTTTTCTAGCTAGCGGGAGCACAGATACGCAGTATTTT; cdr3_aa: CASSKPSFLASGSTDTQYF
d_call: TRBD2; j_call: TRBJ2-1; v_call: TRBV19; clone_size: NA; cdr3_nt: TGTGCCAGTAGTATGGGCGGGAGGGACTTTCTACAGAATGAGCAGTTCTTC; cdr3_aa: CASSMGGRDFLQNEQFF
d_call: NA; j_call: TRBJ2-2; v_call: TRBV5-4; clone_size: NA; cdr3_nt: TGTGCCAGCAGCCTTCAGGGGGGTAACACCGGGGAGCTGTTTTTT; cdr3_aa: CASSLQGGNTGELFF